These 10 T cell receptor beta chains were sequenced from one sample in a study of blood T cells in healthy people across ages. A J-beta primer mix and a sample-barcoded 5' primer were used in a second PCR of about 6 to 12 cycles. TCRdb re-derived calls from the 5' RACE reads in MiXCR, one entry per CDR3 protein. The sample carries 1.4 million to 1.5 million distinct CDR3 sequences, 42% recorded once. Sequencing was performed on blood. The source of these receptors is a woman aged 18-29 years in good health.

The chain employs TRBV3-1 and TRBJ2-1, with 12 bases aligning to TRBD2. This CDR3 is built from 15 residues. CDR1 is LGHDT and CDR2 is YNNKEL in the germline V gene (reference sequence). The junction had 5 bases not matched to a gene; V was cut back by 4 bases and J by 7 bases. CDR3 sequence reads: CASSPTSGSWNEQFF. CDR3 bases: TGTGCCAGCAGCCCGACTAGCGGGAGTTGGAATGAGCAGTTCTTC.

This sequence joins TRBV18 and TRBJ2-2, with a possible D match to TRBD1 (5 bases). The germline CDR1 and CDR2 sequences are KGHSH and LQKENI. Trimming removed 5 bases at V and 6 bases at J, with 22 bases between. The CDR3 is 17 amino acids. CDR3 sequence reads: CASSSKGIGSKAGELFF. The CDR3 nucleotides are TGTGCCAGCTCAAGCAAGGGGATTGGGTCGAAGGCCGGGGAGCTGTTTTTT.

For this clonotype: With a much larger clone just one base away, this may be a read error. Here the CDR3 reads CAISPGTSGYEQYF. The DNA for the CDR3 is TGTGCCATCAGCCCCGGGACTAGCGGCTACGAGCAGTACTTC. This sequence joins TRBV10-3 and TRBJ2-5; 11 bases line up with TRBD2. The closer fit of TRBJ2-7 to the DNA end suggests the J call may be wrong. Germline CDR1 and CDR2: ENHRY and SYGVKD. CDR3 length: 14 amino acids.

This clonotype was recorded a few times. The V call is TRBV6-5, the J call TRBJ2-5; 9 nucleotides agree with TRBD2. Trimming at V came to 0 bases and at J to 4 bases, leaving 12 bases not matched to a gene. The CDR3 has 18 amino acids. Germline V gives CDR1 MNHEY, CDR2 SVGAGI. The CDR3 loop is CASSYSRNSGSRGETQYF. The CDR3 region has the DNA TGTGCCAGCAGTTACTCTAGGAATAGCGGGAGCCGGGGAGAGACCCAGTACTTC.

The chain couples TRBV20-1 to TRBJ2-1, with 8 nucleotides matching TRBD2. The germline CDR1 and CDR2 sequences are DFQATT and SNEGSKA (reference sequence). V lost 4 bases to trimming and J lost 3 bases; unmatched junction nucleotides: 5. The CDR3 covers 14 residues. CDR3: CSANARGVYNEQFF. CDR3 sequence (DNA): TGCAGTGCTAATGCGCGGGGGGTCTACAATGAGCAGTTCTTC.

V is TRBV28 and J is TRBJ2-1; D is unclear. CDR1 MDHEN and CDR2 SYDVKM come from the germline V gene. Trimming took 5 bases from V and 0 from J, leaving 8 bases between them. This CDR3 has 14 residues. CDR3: CASSRTFSYNEQFF. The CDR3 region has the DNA TGTGCCAGCAGTCGAACATTCTCCTACAATGAGCAGTTCTTC.

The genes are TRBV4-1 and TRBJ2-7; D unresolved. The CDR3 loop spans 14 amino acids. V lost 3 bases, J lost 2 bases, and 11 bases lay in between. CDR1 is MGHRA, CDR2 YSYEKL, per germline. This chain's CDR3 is CASSHTHKPYEQYF. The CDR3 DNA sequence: TGCGCCAGCAGCCACACCCACAAGCCCTACGAGCAGTACTTC.

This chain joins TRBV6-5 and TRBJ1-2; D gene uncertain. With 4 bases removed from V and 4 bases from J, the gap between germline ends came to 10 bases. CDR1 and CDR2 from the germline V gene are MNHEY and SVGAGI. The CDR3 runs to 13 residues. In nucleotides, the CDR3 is TGTGCCAGCAGTTGGACCTCCGGCTATGGCTACACCTTC. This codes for CASSWTSGYGYTF.

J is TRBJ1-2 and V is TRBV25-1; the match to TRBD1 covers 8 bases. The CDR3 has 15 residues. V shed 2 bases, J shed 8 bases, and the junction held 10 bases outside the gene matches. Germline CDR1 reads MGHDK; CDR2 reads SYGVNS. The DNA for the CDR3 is TGTGCCAGCAGTGAACGGGTGGCAGGGGGCCGAGGCTACACCTTC. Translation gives CASSERVAGGRGYTF.

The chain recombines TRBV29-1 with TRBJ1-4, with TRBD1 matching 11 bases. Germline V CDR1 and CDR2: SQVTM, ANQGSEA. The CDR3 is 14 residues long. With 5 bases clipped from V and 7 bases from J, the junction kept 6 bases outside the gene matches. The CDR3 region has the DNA TGCAGCGTTCGGACAGGGGGCTCTCGTGAAAAACTGTTTTTT. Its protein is CSVRTGGSREKLFF.